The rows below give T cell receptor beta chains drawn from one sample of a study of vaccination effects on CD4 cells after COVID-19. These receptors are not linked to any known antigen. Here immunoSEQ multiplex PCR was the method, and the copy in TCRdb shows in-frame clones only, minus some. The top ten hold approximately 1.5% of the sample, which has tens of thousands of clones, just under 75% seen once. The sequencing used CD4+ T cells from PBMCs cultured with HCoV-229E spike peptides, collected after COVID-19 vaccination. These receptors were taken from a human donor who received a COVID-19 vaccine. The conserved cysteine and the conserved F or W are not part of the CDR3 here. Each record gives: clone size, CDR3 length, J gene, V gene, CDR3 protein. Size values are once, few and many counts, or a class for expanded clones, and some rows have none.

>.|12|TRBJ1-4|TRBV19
ASSTGLSNEKLF
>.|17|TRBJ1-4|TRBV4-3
ASSQDPRQGRVDAEKLF
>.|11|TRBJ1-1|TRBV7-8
ASSLESNTEAF
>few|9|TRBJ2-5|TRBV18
ASSSQETQY
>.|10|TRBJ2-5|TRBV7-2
ASNRGAETQY
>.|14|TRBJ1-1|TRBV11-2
ASRILQQGARTEAF
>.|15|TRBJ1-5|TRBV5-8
ASSRGQVPDSNQPQH
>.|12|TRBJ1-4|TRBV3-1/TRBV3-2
ASSPGQGFEKLF
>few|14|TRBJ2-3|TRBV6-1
ASSEAPGRSTDTQY
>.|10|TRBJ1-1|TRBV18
ASSNRVTEAF
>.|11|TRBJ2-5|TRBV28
ASSLGGGETQY
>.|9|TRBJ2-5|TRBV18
ASSPAETQY
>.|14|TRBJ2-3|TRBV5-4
ASSSIGQGWTDTQY
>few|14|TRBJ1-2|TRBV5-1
ASSYGGTGALRDYT
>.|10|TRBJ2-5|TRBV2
ASGYREETQY
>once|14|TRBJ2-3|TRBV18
ASSPPGPEGTDTQY
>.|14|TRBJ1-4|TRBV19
ASSTYTVNGGEKLF
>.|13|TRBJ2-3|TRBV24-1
ATSEPRQGIDTQY
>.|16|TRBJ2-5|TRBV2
ASSEGGRAGQVAKTQY
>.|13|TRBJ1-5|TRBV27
ASSTSGVGNQPQH
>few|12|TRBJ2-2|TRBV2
ASIRLAVTGELF
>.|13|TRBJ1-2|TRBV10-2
ASSEWGQGTYGYT
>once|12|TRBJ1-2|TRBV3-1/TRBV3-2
ASSQETGAHGYT
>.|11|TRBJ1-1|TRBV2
ASSKQVNTEAF
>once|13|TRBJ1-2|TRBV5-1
ASRSPSGGMDGYT
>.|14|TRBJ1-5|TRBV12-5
ASGLVLGTDPKPQH
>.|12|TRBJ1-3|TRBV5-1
ASSFEGIRNTIY
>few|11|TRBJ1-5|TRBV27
ASSLTGNQPQH
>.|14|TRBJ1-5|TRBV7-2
ASSKTGRSLYQPQH
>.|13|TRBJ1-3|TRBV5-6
ASSLTGVSGNTIY
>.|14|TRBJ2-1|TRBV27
ASTLLTSGGHNEQF
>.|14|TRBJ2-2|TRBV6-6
ASRASGLVNTGELF
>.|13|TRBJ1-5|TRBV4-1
ASSAFTGGNQPQH
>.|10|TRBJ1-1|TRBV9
ASSTRQGEAF
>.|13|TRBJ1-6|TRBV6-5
ASSYGGAKGSPLH
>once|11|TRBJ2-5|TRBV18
ASSPISGETQY
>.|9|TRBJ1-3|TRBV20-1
SAKAPNTIY
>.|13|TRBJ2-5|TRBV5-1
ASSLEAGGWETQY
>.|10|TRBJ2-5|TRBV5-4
ASSWEKETQY
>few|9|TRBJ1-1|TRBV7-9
ASSSITEAF
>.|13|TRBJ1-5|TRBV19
ASSIRLGGDQPQH
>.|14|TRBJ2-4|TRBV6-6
AIRRDRVGAKNIQY
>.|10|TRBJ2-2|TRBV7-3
ASSLTTGELF
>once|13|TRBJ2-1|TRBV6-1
ASSEYGGPSNEQF
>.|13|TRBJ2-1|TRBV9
ASSVVGETYNEQF
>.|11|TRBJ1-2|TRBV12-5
ASGFSGFYGYT